Presented here are 10 T cell receptor beta chains from one specimen sequenced in a study of blood T cells in healthy people across ages. A sample-barcoded 5' primer and a J-beta primer mix were used in a second PCR of roughly 7 to 11 cycles. TCRdb ran MiXCR on the 5' RACE reads and lists one entry per CDR3 protein. The table lists about 900,000 distinct CDR3 sequences, about 62% of them singletons. Sequenced sample: blood. The receptors originated from a man younger than 45 in good health.

This clonotype was seen more than once but under ten times. The chain combines TRBV11-1 with TRBJ2-3; D is unclear. With 5 bases removed from V and 4 bases from J, the gap between germline ends came to 7 bases. CDR3 length: 12 residues. Germline-derived CDR1 and CDR2 are SGHAT and FQDESV (reference sequence). CDR3 in amino acids: CASSALSDTQYF. CDR3 DNA: TGTGCCAGCAGCGCACTTTCAGATACGCAGTATTTT.

This clonotype has a handful of counts. The chain joins TRBV7-2 to TRBJ2-1; a weak D match, TRBD2 (6 bases). The germline gives CDR1 SGHTA, CDR2 FQGNSA. The CDR3 totals 16 residues. The V end lost 6 bases, the J end lost 3 bases, and 18 bases lay between the germline ends. In nucleotides, the CDR3 is TGTGCCAGCAGTTTGTCGACTAGTCCCTTCTACAATGAGCAGTTCTTC. It codes for CASSLSTSPFYNEQFF.

In DNA, the CDR3 is TGTGCCAGCAGTAGGAGGACTAGCGTCTACAATGAGCAGTTCTTC. It is translated as CASSRRTSVYNEQFF. The chain is built from TRBV7-2 and TRBJ2-1; 9 bases match TRBD2. CDR3 length: 15 residues. Per germline, CDR1 SGHTA and CDR2 FQGNSA. J lost 3 bases, V lost 6 bases, and 6 bases had no gene match.

The V call is TRBV15, the J call TRBJ2-1; weak D call: TRBD1 (6 bases). The CDR3 contains 14 residues. Trimming pared 0 bases from V and 4 bases from J, leaving 7 bases between. Per germline, CDR1 LNHNV and CDR2 YYDKDF (reference sequence). The CDR3 region is CATSREGAYNEQFF. DNA of the CDR3: TGTGCCACCAGCAGAGAGGGGGCATACAATGAGCAGTTCTTC.

This clonotype was counted between two and nine times. The chain uses TRBV3-1 and TRBJ2-7; D is perhaps TRBD1 or TRBD2 (5 bases each). The CDR3 sequence is 16 residues long. Germline V gives CDR1 LGHDT, CDR2 YNNKEL (reference sequence). With 3 bases removed from V and 5 bases from J, the gap between germline ends came to 20 bases. CDR3 amino acids: CASSHPGTESPHEQYF. For the CDR3, the DNA is TGTGCCAGCAGCCATCCCGGGACCGAGTCTCCCCACGAGCAGTACTTC.

The V and J genes are TRBV4-1 and TRBJ2-1; D is undetermined. V was clipped by 0 bases and J by 6 bases, with 15 bases between them. The CDR3 runs 16 residues. CDR1 MGHRA and CDR2 YSYEKL come from the germline V gene. Written as DNA, the CDR3 is TGCGCCAGCAGCCAAGATCTGGCTAGACCATTCAATGAGCAGTTCTTC. It specifies CASSQDLARPFNEQFF.

This chain joins TRBV20-1 and TRBJ2-7, with 9 positions matching TRBD1. This CDR3 contains 14 residues. With 1 base clipped from V and 6 bases from J, the junction kept 7 bases outside the gene matches. The germline gives CDR1 DFQATT, CDR2 SNEGSKA (reference sequence). This CDR3 is CSARATGQGSEQYF. CDR3 sequence (DNA): TGCAGTGCTAGAGCCACGGGACAGGGTTCCGAGCAGTACTTC.

The chain links TRBV5-5 to TRBJ1-2; D not certain. The CDR3 contains 14 residues. The germline V gene has CDR1 SGHKS and CDR2 YYEKEE (reference sequence). Trimming left V 1 base short and J 8 bases short, with 15 bases between. The CDR3: CASSLTSVAGGYTF. The CDR3 DNA follows: TGTGCCAGCAGCTTGACTTCGGTAGCGGGGGGCTACACCTTC.

The chain employs TRBV20-1 and TRBJ1-1, with TRBD1 identical over 12 bases. CDR3 length: 15 amino acids. Germline trimming cut 3 bases from V and 10 bases from J; bases unmatched to any gene: 12. The V gene's germline CDR1 is DFQATT and CDR2 SNEGSKA (reference sequence). In nucleotides, the CDR3 is TGCAGTGCTAGGGCGACCGGGACAGGGGGCGCGGGAGCTTTCTTT. Amino acid sequence: CSARATGTGGAGAFF.

As regards this clonotype: The junction does not match germline at one end; this may be a read error. The V and J genes are TRBV25-1 and TRBJ1-1, with no clear D. The germline V gene encodes CDR1 MGHDK and CDR2 SYGVNS. The CDR3 runs 14 residues. In DNA form, the CDR3 reads TGTGCCAGCAGTGCTCCAGTGATGAACACTGAGGCTTTCTTT. Protein sequence: CASSAPVMNTEAFF.